This TCR beta chain is drawn from a study of OX40 agonist ivuxolimab in advanced cancers. Whole-study context: Hepatocellular carcinoma, melanoma, renal cell or head and neck cancer was diagnosed in the dose-escalation patients. Prior therapy, whether anti-PD-1, anti-PD-L1 or anti-CTLA-4, was allowed, and approximately 37% had some. Points from the study as a whole: Clonal expansion by week 6 occurred in CD4+ and CD8+ blood T cells (at 0.1 to 3.0 mg/kg). The study did not work out the antigen specificity of the expanded peripheral T cells.

The repertoire was sequenced with immunoSEQ multiplex PCR; TCRdb's copy has only in-frame clones and lacks some. The profile covers around 150,000 clones, with about 92% appearing a single time and over 0.8% taken by the ten largest. This clone came up once. As yet, its antigen is unknown. The CDR3 length is 19 residues. CDR1 and CDR2 (germline): MDHEN, SYDVKM. V trimming: 6 bases; J trimming: 4 bases; junction bases outside the gene matches: 17. The material was CD4+ or CD8+ T cells sorted from blood, obtained in a trial of the OX40 agonist ivuxolimab. The chain uses TRBV28 and TRBJ2-6; 8 bases are shared with TRBD1. The receptor comes from an adult with an advanced solid tumor such as melanoma, head and neck, liver or kidney cancer. This chain's CDR3 is CASSRGQGVFSMGANVLTF. In DNA form, the CDR3 reads TGTGCCAGCAGCCGCGGACAGGGTGTCTTCTCTATGGGGGCCAACGTCCTGACTTTC.